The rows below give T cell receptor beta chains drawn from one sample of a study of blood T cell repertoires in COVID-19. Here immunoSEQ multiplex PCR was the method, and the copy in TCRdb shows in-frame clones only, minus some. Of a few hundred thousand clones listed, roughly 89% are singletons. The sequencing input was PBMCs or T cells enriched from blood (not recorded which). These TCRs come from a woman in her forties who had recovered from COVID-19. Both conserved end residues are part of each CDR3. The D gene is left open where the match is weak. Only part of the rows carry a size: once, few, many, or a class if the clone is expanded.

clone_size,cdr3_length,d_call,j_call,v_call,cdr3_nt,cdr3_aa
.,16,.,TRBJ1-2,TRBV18,TGTGCCAGCTCCCCACAGGAGGTCCCAAACTCCAATGGCTACACCTTC,CASSPQEVPNSNGYTF
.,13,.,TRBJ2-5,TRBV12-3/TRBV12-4,TGTGCCAGCAGTTTACATTCCGAGAAGACCCAGTACTTC,CASSLHSEKTQYF
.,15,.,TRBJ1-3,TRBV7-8,TGTGCCAGCAGCTTTCTCCCCCTCTCTGGAAACACCATATATTTT,CASSFLPLSGNTIYF
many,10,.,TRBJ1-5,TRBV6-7,TGTGCCAGCAGTCCGCCCCCGAGGCATTTT,CASSPPPRHF
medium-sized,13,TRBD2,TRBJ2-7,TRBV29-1,TGCAGCGTTTCCACAGGACTAGCGGGAGTCAAGTACTTC,CSVSTGLAGVKYF
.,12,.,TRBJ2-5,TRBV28,TGTGCCAGCAGTCGACAGAAAGAGACCCAGTACTTC,CASSRQKETQYF
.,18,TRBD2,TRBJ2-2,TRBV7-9,TGTGCCAGCAGCCCCACCCCTACTAGCGGGAGGGGGACCGGGGAGCTGTTTTTT,CASSPTPTSGRGTGELFF
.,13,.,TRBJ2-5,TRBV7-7,TGTGCTAGCAGCCAGGGACTGGCGGAGACCCAGTACTTC,CASSQGLAETQYF
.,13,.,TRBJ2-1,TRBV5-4,TGTGCCAGCAGCTCCTGGGCGAGCAATGAGCAGTTCTTC,CASSSWASNEQFF
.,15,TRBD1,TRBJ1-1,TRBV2,TGTGCCAGCGGGAAAGACAGGGGGCGGAACACTGAAGCTTTCTTT,CASGKDRGRNTEAFF
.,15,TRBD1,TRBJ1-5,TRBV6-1,TGTGCCAGCAGTGAACCCGGGACAGGGAATCAGCCCCAGCATTTT,CASSEPGTGNQPQHF
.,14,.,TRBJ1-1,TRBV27,TGTGCCAGCACTGGGGGGTACATGGGCACTGAAGCTTTCTTT,CASTGGYMGTEAFF
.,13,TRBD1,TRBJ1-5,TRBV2,TGTGCCAGCACCTCGGACAGGGGTCAGCCCCAGCATTTT,CASTSDRGQPQHF
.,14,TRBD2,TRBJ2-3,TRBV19,TGTGCCACAGGGAGGACTAGCAACACAGATACGCAGTATTTT,CATGRTSNTDTQYF
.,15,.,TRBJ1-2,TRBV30,TGTGCCTGGAGAGGGCAGGGAACCTCTAACTATGGCTACACCTTC,CAWRGQGTSNYGYTF
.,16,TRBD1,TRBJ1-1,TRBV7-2,TGTGCCAGCAGCTTAAACGGGGGGACAGGGGGCTCTGAAGCTTTCTTT,CASSLNGGTGGSEAFF
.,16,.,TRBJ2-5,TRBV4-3,TGCGCCAGCAGCCAAGACGGGCGCGGGGCCCAAGAGACCCAGTACTTC,CASSQDGRGAQETQYF
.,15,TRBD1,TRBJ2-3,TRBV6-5,TGTGCCAGCAGTTCGGGGACAGTAGTTTCAGATACGCAGTATTTT,CASSSGTVVSDTQYF
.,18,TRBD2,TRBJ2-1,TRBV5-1,TGCGCCAGCAGCCCCAGGGTAGCGGGAGGATCATTCTACAATGAGCAGTTCTTC,CASSPRVAGGSFYNEQFF
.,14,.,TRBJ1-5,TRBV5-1,TGCGCCAGCAGTACAGGGCCAAGCAATCAGCCCCAGCATTTT,CASSTGPSNQPQHF
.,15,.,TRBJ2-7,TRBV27,TGTGCCAGCCGGGAGTTAGGGTCTAGCTCCTACGAGCAGTACTTC,CASRELGSSSYEQYF
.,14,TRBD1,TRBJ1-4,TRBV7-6,TGTGCCAGCAGCCAGGACAGGGGGCGTGAAAAACTGTTTTTT,CASSQDRGREKLFF
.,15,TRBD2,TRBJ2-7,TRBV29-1,TGCAGCGTTGTGATCCCTAGCGGGAGAAGCTACGAGCAGTACTTC,CSVVIPSGRSYEQYF
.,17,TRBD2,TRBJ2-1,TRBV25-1,TGTGCCAGCAGTGATGTTCTGATGGGCGGGAGCTACAATGAGCAGTTCTTC,CASSDVLMGGSYNEQFF
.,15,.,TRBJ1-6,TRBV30,TGTGCCTGGAGTGGAGGGGGTAGGAGCAATTCACCCCTCCACTTT,CAWSGGGRSNSPLHF
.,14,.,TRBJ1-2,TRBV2,TGTGCCAGCAGTGTTGACGGGATCAACTATGGCTACACCTTC,CASSVDGINYGYTF
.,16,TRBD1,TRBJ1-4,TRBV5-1,TGCGCCAGCAGCCCACCTACAGGGGGTACTAATGAAAAACTGTTTTTT,CASSPPTGGTNEKLFF
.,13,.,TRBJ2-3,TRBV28,TGTGCCAGCAAGGACAGAAGCACAGATACGCAGTATTTT,CASKDRSTDTQYF
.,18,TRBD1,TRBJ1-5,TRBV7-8,TGTGCCAGCAGCCCCGTTGGAGGGACAGGGAGGGTCTATCAGCCCCAGCATTTT,CASSPVGGTGRVYQPQHF
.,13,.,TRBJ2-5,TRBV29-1,TGCAGCGTTGCCCAGACAGGTCAAGAGACCCAGTACTTC,CSVAQTGQETQYF
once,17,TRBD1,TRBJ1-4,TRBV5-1,TGCGCCAGCAGCTTGAGGGACAGGGCCTTAGATAATGAAAAACTGTTTTTT,CASSLRDRALDNEKLFF
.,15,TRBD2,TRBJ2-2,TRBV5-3,TGTGCCAGAAGACCCAGGACTAGCGGGGCCGGGGAGCTGTTTTTT,CARRPRTSGAGELFF
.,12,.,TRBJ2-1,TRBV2,TGTGCCAGCAGTGACGCGGAGAATGAGCAGTTCTTC,CASSDAENEQFF
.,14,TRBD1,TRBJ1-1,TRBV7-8,TGTGCCAGCAGCTTAGGGACAGGGAACACTGAAGCTTTCTTT,CASSLGTGNTEAFF
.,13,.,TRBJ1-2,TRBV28,TGTGCCAGCAGGACACCTGAAGCCTATGGCTACACCTTC,CASRTPEAYGYTF
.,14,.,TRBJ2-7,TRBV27,TGTGCCAGCAGTTTAGGGACTTCTTCCTACGAGCAGTACTTC,CASSLGTSSYEQYF
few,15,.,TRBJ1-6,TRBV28,TGTGCCAGCAGCGCCCAAGGACGGGGGAATTCACCCCTCCACTTT,CASSAQGRGNSPLHF